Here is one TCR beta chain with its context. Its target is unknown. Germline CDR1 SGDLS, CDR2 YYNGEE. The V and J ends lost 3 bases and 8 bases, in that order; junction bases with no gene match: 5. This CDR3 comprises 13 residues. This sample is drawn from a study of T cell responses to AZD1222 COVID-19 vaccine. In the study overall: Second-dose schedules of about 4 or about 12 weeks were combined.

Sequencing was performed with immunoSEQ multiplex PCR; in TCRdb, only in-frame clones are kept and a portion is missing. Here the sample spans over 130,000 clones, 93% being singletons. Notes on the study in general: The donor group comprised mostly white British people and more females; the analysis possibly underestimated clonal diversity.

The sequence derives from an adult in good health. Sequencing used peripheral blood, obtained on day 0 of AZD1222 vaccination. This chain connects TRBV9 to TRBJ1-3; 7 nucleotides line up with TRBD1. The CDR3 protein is CASSGQGGYTIYF. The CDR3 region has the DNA TGTGCCAGCAGCGGACAGGGTGGTTACACCATATATTTT.